Each of the 25 T cell receptor beta chains below was sequenced from the same sample in a study of identical twins. TCRdb reprocessed the 5' RACE reads with MiXCR, giving one entry per CDR3 protein. The table shows fewer than 800,000 distinct CDR3 sequences, with roughly 7.1% occurring only once. These data are also associated with another study on yellow fever vaccine responses in identical twins.

Sequenced: PBMCs. These receptors were obtained from a woman aged 18-29 years in good health.

J is TRBJ1-1 and V is TRBV2, with D unresolved. Trimming pared 8 bases from V and 7 bases from J, leaving 11 bases between. The CDR3 contains 11 residues. Germline V gene data show CDR1 as SNHLY and CDR2 as FYNNEI. As DNA, the CDR3 is TGTGCCAGCCCCCGGCAAGGTGAAGCTTTCTTT. This codes for CASPRQGEAFF.

This clonotype was seen a handful of times. CDR3: CSVAPGPPSTDTQYF. For the CDR3, the DNA is TGCAGCGTTGCGCCGGGGCCGCCAAGCACAGATACGCAGTATTTT. J is TRBJ2-3 and V is TRBV29-1, with D perhaps matching TRBD1 or TRBD2 (5 bases each). Per germline, CDR1 SQVTM and CDR2 ANQGSEA. V lost 4 bases, J lost 0 bases, and 14 bases lay in between. CDR3 size: 15 residues.

There are a few counts of this clonotype. The V call is TRBV6-1, the J call TRBJ2-2, with D uncertain. Trimming took off 5 bases at V and 9 bases at J, with 22 bases between the two ends. The CDR3 totals 16 residues. Looked up from germline, CDR1 is MNHNS and CDR2 is SASEGT. The CDR3 region has the DNA TGTGCCAGCAGTCGGGCCGTTTTCTCCGAAGCGCGGGAGCTGTTTTTT. It yields the protein CASSRAVFSEARELFF.

The J gene is TRBJ2-7, the V gene TRBV7-2; a weak D match, TRBD1 (7 bases). V gave up 4 bases and J gave up 3 bases, with 19 bases separating them. Germline CDR1 reads SGHTA; CDR2 reads FQGNSA. The CDR3 loop spans 16 amino acids. CDR3 sequence: CASSSGGRIGRYEQYF. In DNA, the CDR3 is TGTGCCAGCAGCTCAGGGGGGCGGATAGGCCGCTACGAGCAGTACTTC.

This clonotype was counted many times. The gene calls are TRBV12-3 or TRBV12-4 and TRBJ1-3; D is uncertain. V was trimmed by 3 bases and J by 4 bases, leaving 10 bases between them. The CDR3 extends over 14 amino acids. CDR3 in amino acids: CASSFYQFGNTIYF. CDR3 in DNA: TGTGCCAGCAGTTTTTACCAGTTCGGAAACACCATATATTTT.

For the CDR3, the DNA is TGCAGTGCTAGTAAGGGTCAGCCCCAGCATTTT. It codes for CSASKGQPQHF. The chain joins TRBV20-1 to TRBJ1-5; unclear D gene. This CDR3 spans 11 amino acids. V was pared by 3 bases and J by 6 bases, with 6 bases between. Germline CDR1 DFQATT, CDR2 SNEGSKA (reference sequence).

This clonotype has ten or more counts. The chain employs TRBV15 and TRBJ2-7, with D maybe TRBD1 (6 bases). Per germline, CDR1 LNHNV and CDR2 YYDKDF (reference sequence). This CDR3 contains 15 residues. V was pared by 1 base and J by 1 base, with 11 bases between. The chain's CDR3 is CATSRADRRSYEQYV. The DNA of the CDR3 is TGTGCCACCAGCAGAGCAGACAGGCGATCCTACGAGCAGTACGTC.

The gene calls are TRBV20-1 and TRBJ1-2; D uncertain. With 3 bases removed from V and 1 base from J, the gap between germline ends came to 12 bases. Germline assignment: CDR1 DFQATT and CDR2 SNEGSKA (reference sequence). The CDR3 runs 14 residues. The CDR3 sequence: CSARTGSLNYGYTF. The CDR3 nucleotides read TGCAGTGCTAGGACCGGGTCGCTTAACTATGGCTACACCTTC.

This clonotype was counted a few times. This sequence joins TRBV25-1 and TRBJ2-3, with 8 positions matching TRBD2. This CDR3 contains 17 residues. J was trimmed by 11 bases and V by 0 bases; bases with no gene match: 16. Germline CDR1 reads MGHDK; CDR2 reads SYGVNS. The chain's CDR3 is CASSEYRGSGTIGGQYF. The DNA of the CDR3 is TGTGCCAGCAGTGAATATCGAGGTAGCGGGACGATAGGGGGGCAGTATTTT.

This clonotype appeared many times. This chain links TRBV5-1 with TRBJ2-3; D is possibly TRBD2 (5 bases). Trimming took 2 bases from V and 3 from J, leaving 10 bases between them. The CDR3 loop spans 14 amino acids. In germline, CDR1 is SGHRS, CDR2 YFSETQ. The CDR3 spells CASSLLGMTDTQYF. In DNA form, the CDR3 reads TGCGCCAGCAGCTTACTAGGGATGACAGATACGCAGTATTTT. The variable domain in full, with the rest retrieved from reference TRBV5-1 and TRBJ2-3, is KAGVTQTPRYLIKTRGQQVTLSCSPISGHRSVSWYQQTPGQGLQFLFEYFSETQRNKGNFPGRFSGRQFSNSRSEMNVSTLELGDSALYLCASSLLGMTDTQYFGPGTRLTVL.

This clonotype was seen repeatedly, ten times or more. This CDR3 is CASSSGTGGNEQFF. The CDR3 coding sequence is TGTGCCAGCAGTTCCGGGACAGGGGGAAATGAGCAGTTCTTC. V and J are TRBV12-3 or TRBV12-4 and TRBJ2-1; 11 nucleotides line up with TRBD1. This CDR3 has 14 amino acids. Trimming cost V 4 bases and J 7 bases; bases outside gene matches: 3.

The table lists this clonotype with a few counts. This chain uses TRBV25-1 with TRBJ2-3, with 8 nucleotides matching TRBD1. Germline assignment: CDR1 MGHDK and CDR2 SYGVNS. The CDR3 extends over 14 amino acids. The junction had 5 bases not matched to a gene; V was cut back by 5 bases and J by 4 bases. DNA for the CDR3: TGTGCCAGCAGTCCTCGGGACAGGCCAGATACGCAGTATTTT. Translating it yields CASSPRDRPDTQYF.

This chain uses TRBV27 with TRBJ2-7, with 8 bases that match TRBD1. CDR3 length: 18 residues. Losses at the gene ends were 5 bases for V and 3 bases for J; bases not matched to a gene: 18. Germline lookup yields CDR1 MNHEY and CDR2 SMNVEV (reference sequence). CDR3 DNA sequence: TGTGCCAGCAGTAGATCTACCGGGACAGGAGGCTTATACTACGAGCAGTACTTC. Protein sequence: CASSRSTGTGGLYYEQYF.

This clonotype was seen repeatedly, ten times or more. The chain has TRBV12-3 or TRBV12-4 and TRBJ2-3, with D unclear. The CDR3 is made up of 14 amino acids. V lost 5 bases, J lost 6 bases, and 15 bases lay in between. This chain's CDR3 is CASSPQVLSDTQYF. CDR3 bases: TGTGCCAGCAGTCCCCAGGTGTTGTCGGATACGCAGTATTTT.

The J gene is TRBJ2-1, the V gene TRBV3-1; 9 bases line up with TRBD2. The J segment lost 12 bases and the V segment lost 1 base, leaving 10 bases of the junction unmatched. CDR1 and CDR2 from the germline V gene are LGHDT and YNNKEL (reference sequence). The CDR3 extends over 15 amino acids. CDR3 DNA sequence: TGTGCCAGCAGCCAAGGGCGGGGGGGGGATATGGGGCAGTTCTTC. Protein sequence: CASSQGRGGDMGQFF.

This chain connects TRBV7-9 to TRBJ1-1, with 8 bases matching TRBD1. Per the germline V gene, CDR1 is SEHNR and CDR2 is FQNEAQ (reference sequence). With V trimmed by 3 bases and J by 5 bases, 11 bases remained unmatched. CDR3 length: 16 residues. This CDR3 reads CASSLGTGRKGTEAFF. DNA of the CDR3: TGTGCCAGCAGCTTGGGGACAGGTCGAAAGGGGACTGAAGCTTTCTTT. Full variable domain (missing parts from reference TRBV7-9 and TRBJ1-1): DTGVSQNPRHKITKRGQNVTFRCDPISEHNRLYWYRQTLGQGPEFLTYFQNEAQLEKSRLLSDRFSAERPKGSFSTLEIQRTEQGDSAMYLCASSLGTGRKGTEAFFGQGTRLTVV.

Many counts were recorded for this clonotype. This chain uses TRBV20-1 with TRBJ1-2; the match to TRBD1 covers 7 bases. The CDR3 contains 13 residues. Per the germline V gene, CDR1 is DFQATT and CDR2 is SNEGSKA (reference sequence). The J segment lost 5 bases and the V segment lost 2 bases, leaving 5 bases of the junction unmatched. CDR3 loop: CSARRDRIYGYTF. DNA of the CDR3: TGCAGTGCTAGAAGGGACAGAATTTATGGCTACACCTTC.

The J gene is TRBJ2-2, the V gene TRBV6-5; D remains ambiguous. This CDR3 is built from 15 residues. V was cut by 4 bases and J by 2 bases, with 11 bases left in between. The V gene's germline CDR1 is MNHEY and CDR2 SVGAGI. CDR3 bases: TGTGCCAGCAGTTCCGACACTGCAAACACCGGGGAGCTGTTTTTT. Its protein product is CASSSDTANTGELFF.

The chain couples TRBV3-1 to TRBJ2-3; the D gene is possibly TRBD2 (5 bases). Per the germline V gene, CDR1 is LGHDT and CDR2 is YNNKEL (reference sequence). CDR3 length: 17 amino acids. Trimming shortened V by 4 bases and J by 1 base, and 18 bases separated the two germline ends. The CDR3 region has the DNA TGTGCCAGCAGCCCCTCTGGAATTAGCGCCGGCACAGATACGCAGTATTTT. Translation gives CASSPSGISAGTDTQYF.

In its sample, this clonotype was seen a few times. This chain uses TRBV12-3 or TRBV12-4 with TRBJ1-2; D perhaps matches TRBD1 (5 bases). The CDR3 is 14 amino acids. With 8 bases removed from V and 3 bases from J, the gap between germline ends came to 16 bases. This CDR3 is CASGVRGDDYGYTF. The CDR3, as DNA: TGTGCCAGCGGCGTCCGGGGGGACGACTATGGCTACACCTTC.

This clonotype was counted between two and nine times. The V and J genes are TRBV2 and TRBJ2-1; 12 bases map to TRBD2. Per the germline V gene, CDR1 is SNHLY and CDR2 is FYNNEI. V dropped 1 base and J dropped 1; count of bases not matched to a gene: 2. This CDR3 contains 17 residues. For the CDR3, the DNA is TGTGCCAGCAGTGAAGGGACTAGCGGGGTTTCCTACAATGAGCAGTTCTTC. This sequence encodes CASSEGTSGVSYNEQFF.

J is TRBJ2-3 and V is TRBV6-5, with 9 bases matching TRBD2. Germline V gives CDR1 MNHEY, CDR2 SVGAGI. This CDR3 spans 16 amino acids. V gave up 1 base and J gave up 4 bases; unmatched junction bases: 6. The CDR3 DNA reads as TGTGCCAGCAGTTACTTTCGGACTAGCGCTTCAGATACGCAGTATTTT. Residues: CASSYFRTSASDTQYF.

This clonotype was counted many times. This chain links TRBV12-3 or TRBV12-4 with TRBJ2-2; no clear D. The ends were cut back, 3 bases at V and 6 bases at J, with 5 bases in the middle. The CDR3 runs 12 residues. The CDR3 DNA follows: TGTGCCAGCAGTTTTGACCCCGGGGAGCTGTTTTTT. Its protein product is CASSFDPGELFF.

CDR3 region: CASSLARGTATGELFF. DNA of the CDR3: TGTGCCAGCAGCTTAGCCCGTGGGACAGCCACCGGGGAGCTGTTTTTT. This chain links TRBV7-9 with TRBJ2-2; TRBD1 matches 7 bases. Germline CDR1 reads SEHNR; CDR2 reads FQNEAQ (reference sequence). The V segment lost 0 bases and the J segment 4 bases; nucleotides outside the gene matches: 5. The CDR3 is 16 amino acids.

The rearrangement uses TRBV7-6 and TRBJ2-7; 11 nucleotides agree with TRBD2. CDR1 and CDR2 (germline): SGHVS, FNYEAQ. V lost 0 bases, J lost 4 bases, and 5 bases stayed unmatched. CDR3 length: 16 amino acids. The CDR3 bases are TGTGCCAGCAGCTTAGCAGTAGCGGGAGGGCGGTACGAGCAGTACTTC. Its protein is CASSLAVAGGRYEQYF.